What follows describes a single TCR beta chain. What it binds is unknown. The primer mix had 60 Vbeta and 13 Jbeta primers. Produced via immunoSEQ multiplex PCR; TCRdb's table is partial and in-frame only. The repertoire holds 100,000 to 150,000 clones, with 79% as singletons. The data were obtained in a study of cytomegalovirus exposure and HLA in healthy donors. Points from the study as a whole: Altogether, 150 to 200 TCR beta chains were recorded as cytomegalovirus-associated. Specificity for CMV antigens was confirmed in vitro for three of the CMV-associated chains. The only immune exposure information that was available was CMV serostatus.

From germline, CDR1 is SGHTA and CDR2 FQGNSA. Trimming left V 2 bases short and J 5 bases short, with 13 bases between. This CDR3 has 15 amino acids. Sampled while nominally healthy, donors likely had unrecorded immune exposures. The receptor was isolated from a young man in good health and CMV-seronegative. The specimen was PBMCs. The genes are TRBV7-2 and TRBJ1-5, with D possibly matching TRBD1 (6 bases). The CDR3 DNA sequence: TGTGCCAGCAGCTTAATAGGGGGTTGGGATCAGCCCCAGCATTTT. Translating it yields CASSLIGGWDQPQHF.